The rows below give T cell receptor beta chains drawn from one sample of a study of cytomegalovirus exposure and HLA in healthy donors. Here immunoSEQ multiplex PCR was the method, and the copy in TCRdb shows in-frame clones only, minus some. The sample consists of 200,000 to 250,000 clones, approximately 70% of them appearing once. Sequences were obtained from PBMCs. These receptors were collected from a man aged 35 to 55 in good health and CMV-seropositive. The CDR3 runs from the conserved cysteine through the conserved F or W. D genes are given only for firm matches. Clone size, where shown, is once, few, many, or a class for clones that have expanded.

D gene	J gene	clone size	V gene	CDR3 DNA	CDR3 protein
TRBD1	TRBJ2-5	NA	TRBV5-1	TGCGCCAGCAACTCTGGGGGGACAGGGAAAGCAGAGACCCAGTACTTC	CASNSGGTGKAETQYF
NA	TRBJ1-4	NA	TRBV5-1	TGCGCCAGCAGCTCCCTAACAACTAATGAAAAACTGTTTTTT	CASSSLTTNEKLFF
TRBD2	TRBJ2-3	NA	TRBV10-2	TGCGCCAGCAGTCAAGGGACTAGCGGCACAGATACGCAGTATTTT	CASSQGTSGTDTQYF
TRBD1	TRBJ1-3	once	TRBV7-9	TGTGCCAGCAGCTCAGGGACAGCTGGAAACACCATATATTTT	CASSSGTAGNTIYF
NA	TRBJ1-4	NA	TRBV4-3	TGCGCCAGCAGCCAGGCGGACGGGAGAGAAAAACTGTTTTTT	CASSQADGREKLFF
NA	TRBJ2-7	NA	TRBV15	TGTGCCACCAGCGGGCCCACCTACGAGCAGTACTTC	CATSGPTYEQYF
TRBD1	TRBJ2-7	few	TRBV2	TGTGCCAGCACTATCCTTGGGACAGGGCGCGAGCAGTACTTC	CASTILGTGREQYF
NA	TRBJ2-7	NA	TRBV18	TGTGCCAGCTCACTGCCCTTCAACAGGGTTGAGCAGTACTTC	CASSLPFNRVEQYF
NA	TRBJ1-3	NA	TRBV19	TGTGCCAGTAGTCCCCAAATCCCAGGAATGGACACCATATATTTT	CASSPQIPGMDTIYF
NA	TRBJ2-7	NA	TRBV4-2	TGTGCCAGCAGCCCCGCGCCCGCCTACGAGCAGTACTTC	CASSPAPAYEQYF
TRBD1	TRBJ2-5	few	TRBV11-3	TGTGCCAGCAGCGAGGACAGGGAAGAGACCCAGTACTTC	CASSEDREETQYF
NA	TRBJ2-2	NA	TRBV19	TGTGCCAGTAGTTTGGGAGCGGCCGGGGAGCTGTTTTTT	CASSLGAAGELFF
NA	TRBJ2-7	few	TRBV5-1	TGCGCCAGCAGACTTGACAGCGTCCCGCGGGAGCAGTACTTC	CASRLDSVPREQYF
NA	TRBJ1-1	few	TRBV19	TGTGCCAGTAGTATCCGATCTACGGGACATATAATGAACACTGAAGCTTTCTTT	CASSIRSTGHIMNTEAFF
NA	TRBJ2-7	NA	TRBV2	TGTGCCAATACCTTCGGCAGGGGTTATTACGAGCAGTACTTC	CANTFGRGYYEQYF
TRBD1	TRBJ1-6	NA	TRBV6-1	TGTGCCAGCAGTCCCCTAGGGGGCACCCTCCACTTT	CASSPLGGTLHF
NA	TRBJ1-4	NA	TRBV6-5	TGTGCCAGTACGGGGTCCCGGGGGAATGAAAAACTGTTTTTT	CASTGSRGNEKLFF
TRBD1	TRBJ2-7	few	TRBV28	TGTGCCAGCAGTTTACTAGGGGGCGCATACGAGCAGTACTTC	CASSLLGGAYEQYF
NA	TRBJ1-1	NA	TRBV15	TGTGCCACCAGCAGAGGAGGTACAAACACTGAAGCTTTCTTT	CATSRGGTNTEAFF
TRBD1	TRBJ1-3	NA	TRBV9	TGTGCCAGCAGCCCCCGACAGGGGTCCATCTCTGGAAACACCATATATTTT	CASSPRQGSISGNTIYF
NA	TRBJ2-3	NA	TRBV2	TGTGCCAGCAATGTAGTGACAGTAAGCACAGATACGCAGTATTTT	CASNVVTVSTDTQYF
NA	TRBJ2-2	NA	TRBV7-6	TGTGCCAGCAGCTTAGGGGGGGCGAACACCGGGGAGCTGTTTTTT	CASSLGGANTGELFF
TRBD1	TRBJ2-7	NA	TRBV19	TGTGCCAGTAGTGTAACAGGGGATTACGAGCAGTACTTC	CASSVTGDYEQYF
NA	TRBJ2-3	once	TRBV5-6	TGTGCCAGCAGCTTGTGGCGGGTTGGGGATACGCAGTATTTT	CASSLWRVGDTQYF
TRBD1	TRBJ1-6	NA	TRBV7-8	TGTGCCAGCAGCGAAGGACAGGGGGCTAGATCACCCCTCCACTTT	CASSEGQGARSPLHF
TRBD2	TRBJ2-3	NA	TRBV5-1	TGCGCCAGCCAGGGGCGGGGGGGCACAGATACGCAGTATTTT	CASQGRGGTDTQYF
NA	TRBJ2-3	NA	TRBV7-2	TGTGCCAGCAGCCCCCAGGTAGGAGCGGGCACAGATACGCAGTATTTT	CASSPQVGAGTDTQYF
NA	TRBJ1-4	NA	TRBV7-2	TGTGCCAGCAGCTTTCCCGGACAGAATGAAAAACTGTTTTTT	CASSFPGQNEKLFF
NA	TRBJ1-5	NA	TRBV6-5	TGTGCCAGCAGTCAGGACTGGGGTCCAAATCAGCCCCAGCATTTT	CASSQDWGPNQPQHF
NA	TRBJ1-3	NA	TRBV5-1	TGCGCCAGCAGCGAAGGAGTCAGCTCTGGAAACACCATATATTTT	CASSEGVSSGNTIYF
TRBD2	TRBJ2-7	NA	TRBV11-3	TGTGCCCCGGGGGGAACGGCCTACGAGCAGTACTTC	CAPGGTAYEQYF
TRBD1	TRBJ2-7	NA	TRBV5-5	TGTGCCAGCAGCTTATCCGGGACAGGGGTCTACGAGCAGTACTTC	CASSLSGTGVYEQYF
TRBD1	TRBJ2-7	NA	TRBV7-9	TGTGCCACCGCAGGGGGTCTGGGGGAGCAGTACTTC	CATAGGLGEQYF